The entry that follows covers one T cell receptor beta chain sequence. Its target is not known. The CDR3 is made up of 16 amino acids. Isolating CD4+ and CD8+ cells involved positive magnetic bead selection on an AutoMACS. Their purity was then checked by flow cytometry. This sample was taken from a study of somatic mutations in cytotoxic T cells in rheumatoid arthritis. Whole-study findings and limits: Researchers did not know the antigen targets of the expanded CD8+ clones.

Generated by immunoSEQ multiplex PCR, the TCRdb table keeps only in-frame clones and is missing some. The table includes just over 20,000 clones, about 80% detected once. The receptor was derived from an adult with rheumatoid arthritis. Input material: CD8+ T cells sorted from blood. The chain has TRBV21-1 and TRBJ1-6; the D call TRBD1 from the table was never checked on the DNA. TRBV21-1 is labeled a pseudogene. The CDR3 protein is CASSRGQGRLDSPLHF. CDR3 sequence (DNA): TGTGCCAGCAGCAGAGGACAGGGAAGATTAGATTCACCCCTCCACTTT.